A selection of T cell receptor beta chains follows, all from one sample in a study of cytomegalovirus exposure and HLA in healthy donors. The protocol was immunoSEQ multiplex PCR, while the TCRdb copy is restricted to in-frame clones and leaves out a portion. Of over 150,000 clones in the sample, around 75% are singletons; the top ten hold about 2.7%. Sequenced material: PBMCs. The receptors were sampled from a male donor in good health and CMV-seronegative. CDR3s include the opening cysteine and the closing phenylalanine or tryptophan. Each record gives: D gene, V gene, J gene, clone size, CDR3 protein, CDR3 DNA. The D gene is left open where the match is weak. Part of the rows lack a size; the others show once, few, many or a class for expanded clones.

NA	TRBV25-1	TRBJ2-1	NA	CASSESIGSYNEQFF	TGTGCCAGCAGTGAATCTATCGGGTCCTACAATGAGCAGTTCTTC
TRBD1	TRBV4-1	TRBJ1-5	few	CASSQGTGWQPQHF	TGCGCCAGCAGCCAAGGGACAGGGTGGCAGCCCCAGCATTTT
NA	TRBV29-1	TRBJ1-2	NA	CSVGEQSYGYTF	TGCAGCGTTGGAGAACAAAGCTATGGCTACACCTTC
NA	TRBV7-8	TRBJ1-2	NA	CASSLDRIYGYTF	TGTGCCAGCAGCCTTGACAGGATCTATGGCTACACCTTC
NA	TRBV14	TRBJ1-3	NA	CASSQDFGRGTGNTIYF	TGTGCCAGCAGCCAAGATTTTGGCCGGGGGACTGGAAACACCATATATTTT
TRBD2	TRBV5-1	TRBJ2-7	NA	CASRPSGSPSYEQYF	TGCGCCAGCAGACCTAGCGGGAGCCCCTCATACGAGCAGTACTTC
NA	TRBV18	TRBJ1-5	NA	CASSPARGVVSNQPQHF	TGTGCCAGCTCACCCGCCCGCGGGGTCGTAAGCAATCAGCCCCAGCATTTT
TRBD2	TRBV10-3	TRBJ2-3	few	CAIHGTSGRGTQYF	TGTGCCATCCACGGGACTAGCGGGAGAGGTACGCAGTATTTT
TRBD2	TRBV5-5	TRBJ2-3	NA	CASSRQLATNSDTQYF	TGTGCCAGCAGCCGGCAACTAGCGACCAACTCAGATACGCAGTATTTT
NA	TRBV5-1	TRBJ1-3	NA	CASSLVGSSGNTIYF	TGCGCCAGCAGCTTGGTTGGCAGTTCTGGAAACACCATATATTTT
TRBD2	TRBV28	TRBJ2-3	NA	CASSDSGSTDTQYF	TGTGCCAGCAGCGATAGCGGGAGCACAGATACGCAGTATTTT
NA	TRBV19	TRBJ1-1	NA	CASSIGTEAFF	TGTGCCAGTAGTATCGGGACAGAAGCTTTCTTT
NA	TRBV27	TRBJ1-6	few	CASSLSPGTYNSPLHF	TGTGCCAGCAGTTTATCGCCAGGGACCTATAATTCACCCCTCCACTTT
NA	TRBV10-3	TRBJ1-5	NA	CAIGGQGNQPQHF	TGTGCCATCGGAGGGCAGGGCAATCAGCCCCAGCATTTT
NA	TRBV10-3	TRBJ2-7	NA	CAIREGTRAPYEQYF	TGTGCCATCAGGGAAGGTACCAGGGCCCCCTACGAGCAGTACTTC
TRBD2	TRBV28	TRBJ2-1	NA	CASSPRTSGRPSSYNEQFF	TGTGCCAGCAGTCCACGGACTAGCGGGAGGCCGAGCTCCTACAATGAGCAGTTCTTC
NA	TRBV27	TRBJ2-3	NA	CASSPSSTDTQYF	TGTGCCAGCAGTCCATCCAGCACAGATACGCAGTATTTT
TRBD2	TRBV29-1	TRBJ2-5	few	CSVVGTSGRETQYF	TGCAGCGTTGTTGGTACTAGCGGGAGAGAGACCCAGTACTTC
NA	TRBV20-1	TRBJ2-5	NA	CSASPRETQYF	TGCAGTGCTAGTCCTCGAGAGACCCAGTACTTC
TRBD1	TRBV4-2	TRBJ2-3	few	CASSHARGGEGTDTQYF	TGTGCCAGCAGCCACGCACGAGGGGGCGAGGGGACAGATACGCAGTATTTT
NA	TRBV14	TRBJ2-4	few	CASSQATGLSKNIQYF	TGTGCCAGCAGCCAAGCTACAGGGCTGTCCAAAAACATTCAGTACTTC
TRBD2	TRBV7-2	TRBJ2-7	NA	CASSLPSGRGEQYF	TGTGCCAGCAGCCTTCCTAGCGGGAGGGGCGAGCAGTACTTC
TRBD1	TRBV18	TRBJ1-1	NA	CASSPRGGIGTEAFF	TGTGCCAGCTCACCACGAGGGGGCATCGGGACTGAAGCTTTCTTT
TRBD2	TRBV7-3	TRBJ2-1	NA	CASSYAGGVEGEQFF	TGTGCCAGCAGCTACGCGGGAGGCGTAGAGGGGGAGCAGTTCTTC
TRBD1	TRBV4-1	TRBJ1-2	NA	CASSRGQGVSSGYTF	TGCGCCAGCAGCCGGGGACAGGGAGTGTCGTCTGGCTACACCTTC
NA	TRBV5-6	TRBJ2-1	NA	CASGPLLTGISYNEQFF	TGTGCCAGCGGACCCCTATTGACAGGTATCTCCTACAATGAGCAGTTCTTC
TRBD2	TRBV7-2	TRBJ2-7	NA	CASSAQTGRAESGQYF	TGTGCCAGCAGCGCCCAGACCGGGAGGGCCGAGTCGGGGCAGTACTTC
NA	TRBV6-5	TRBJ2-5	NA	CASRAETQYF	TGTGCCAGCAGAGCAGAGACCCAGTACTTC
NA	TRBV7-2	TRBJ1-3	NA	CASSRDNGNTIYF	TGTGCCAGCAGCAGAGACAACGGAAACACCATATATTTT
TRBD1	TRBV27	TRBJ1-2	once	CASSFFGPGTDYGYTF	TGTGCCAGCAGTTTTTTCGGACCAGGGACAGACTATGGCTACACCTTC
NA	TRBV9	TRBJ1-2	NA	CASSKAPLNYGYTF	TGTGCCAGCAGCAAAGCCCCTCTCAACTATGGCTACACCTTC
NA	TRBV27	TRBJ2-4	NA	CASSFSGQNIQYF	TGTGCCAGCAGTTTTAGTGGTCAAAACATTCAGTACTTC
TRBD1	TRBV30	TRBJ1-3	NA	CAWRGQGGGNTIYF	TGTGCCTGGAGGGGACAGGGAGGTGGAAACACCATATATTTT
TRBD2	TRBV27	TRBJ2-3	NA	CASKWGGTDTQYF	TGTGCCAGCAAGTGGGGGGGTACAGATACGCAGTATTTT
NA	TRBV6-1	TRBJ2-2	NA	CASSERWSTGELFF	TGTGCCAGCAGTGAGAGGTGGTCCACCGGGGAGCTGTTTTTT
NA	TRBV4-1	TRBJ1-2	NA	CASSQEAGQNYGYTF	TGCGCCAGCAGCCAAGAGGCAGGGCAGAACTATGGCTACACCTTC
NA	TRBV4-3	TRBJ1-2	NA	CASSRNTGIGGYTF	TGCGCCAGCAGCCGGAATACAGGGATAGGAGGCTACACCTTC
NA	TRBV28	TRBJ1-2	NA	CASSLIGEINYGYTF	TGTGCCAGCAGTTTGATTGGAGAAATTAACTATGGCTACACCTTC
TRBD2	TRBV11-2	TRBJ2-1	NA	CASSLDLLAGGRWSYNEQFF	TGTGCCAGCAGCTTAGATCTACTAGCGGGGGGGAGGTGGTCCTACAATGAGCAGTTCTTC
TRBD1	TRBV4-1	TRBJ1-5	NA	CASSQGGQGNQPQHF	TGCGCCAGCAGCCAGGGGGGACAGGGGAATCAGCCCCAGCATTTT
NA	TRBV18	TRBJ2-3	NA	CASSPYTEDTQYF	TGTGCCAGCTCACCTTACACCGAAGATACGCAGTATTTT
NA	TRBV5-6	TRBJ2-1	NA	CASSLKFNNEQFF	TGTGCCAGCAGCTTGAAATTCAACAATGAGCAGTTCTTC